This is a list of T cell receptor beta chains from one sample in a study of blood T cell repertoires in COVID-19. Method: immunoSEQ multiplex PCR; TCRdb's copy keeps in-frame clones and lacks some. The sample records 150,000 to 200,000 clones, 85% to 95% being singletons. The sample comprised peripheral blood. The receptors shown here come from a man aged 50-59 years with acute or convalescent COVID-19. The CDR3 runs from the conserved cysteine through the conserved F or W. D genes are given only for firm matches. The size field is filled for only some rows; it gives once, few, many or a size class.

cdr3_aa	cdr3_nt	v_call	j_call	clone_size	d_call
CASSPQLDTDTQYF	TGTGCCAGCAGCCCACAACTAGACACAGATACGCAGTATTTT	TRBV4-2	TRBJ2-3	NA	NA
CASRIQGALPFGYTF	TGTGCCAGCCGGATACAGGGGGCTTTGCCTTTTGGCTACACCTTC	TRBV6-5	TRBJ1-2	NA	TRBD1
CSVEHTEYEQFF	TGCAGCGTTGAACATACTGAGTATGAGCAGTTCTTC	TRBV29-1	TRBJ2-1	NA	NA
CASSRERLASYNEQFF	TGTGCCAGCAGCCGGGAGCGTCTAGCGTCCTACAATGAGCAGTTCTTC	TRBV5-6	TRBJ2-1	NA	NA
CASSLGRTGVSTEAFF	TGTGCCAGCAGCTTGGGCCGGACAGGGGTGAGCACTGAAGCTTTCTTT	TRBV5-4	TRBJ1-1	NA	TRBD1
CASSHPGGEPPYEQYF	TGCGCCAGCAGTCACCCCGGGGGGGAGCCCCCTTACGAGCAGTACTTC	TRBV23-1	TRBJ2-7	NA	TRBD2
CSVVGVRETQYF	TGCAGCGTGGTGGGAGTACGGGAGACCCAGTACTTC	TRBV29-1	TRBJ2-5	NA	NA
CASSRRGANTEAFF	TGTGCCAGCAGTCGGAGGGGAGCGAACACTGAAGCTTTCTTT	TRBV6-5	TRBJ1-1	NA	NA
CASRGHVGQETQYF	TGCGCCAGCAGAGGACACGTCGGGCAAGAGACCCAGTACTTC	TRBV23-1	TRBJ2-5	NA	NA
CASSTGLAGWINTGELFF	TGTGCCAGCAGTACGGGACTAGCGGGGTGGATTAACACCGGGGAGCTGTTTTTT	TRBV6-2/TRBV6-3	TRBJ2-2	few	TRBD2
CASSLPGVWNGYTF	TGTGCCAGCAGCTTACCAGGGGTTTGGAATGGCTACACCTTC	TRBV7-2	TRBJ1-2	once	NA
CASSVGWQASYEQYF	TGTGCCAGCAGCGTAGGGTGGCAGGCCTCCTACGAGCAGTACTTC	TRBV9	TRBJ2-7	NA	NA
CASGRDPNSPLHF	TGTGCCAGCGGCCGGGATCCTAATTCACCCCTCCACTTT	TRBV2	TRBJ1-6	NA	NA
CASSDRQGSTQPQHF	TGTGCCAGCAGTGATCGACAGGGGTCCACCCAGCCCCAGCATTTT	TRBV2	TRBJ1-5	NA	TRBD1
CASRVHQGNYGYTF	TGTGCCAGCAGGGTCCATCAGGGTAACTATGGCTACACCTTC	TRBV28	TRBJ1-2	NA	NA
CASSLGSWGNQPQHF	TGTGCCAGCAGTTTAGGGAGCTGGGGCAATCAGCCCCAGCATTTT	TRBV28	TRBJ1-5	once	NA